The 23 T cell receptor beta chains presented below share a single source sample, sequenced in a study of cytotoxic CD8 clonotypes in ibrutinib-treated CLL. Profiled with immunoSEQ multiplex PCR; TCRdb holds only in-frame clones, not every one. The sample records about 45,000 clones, around 68% being singletons. The sample here was PBMCs, taken after 12 months of ibrutinib treatment. These TCRs come from a human donor with chronic lymphocytic leukemia.

This chain links TRBV5-5 with TRBJ1-2; D is undetermined. CDR1 is SGHKS and CDR2 is YYEKEE in the germline V gene (reference sequence). The CDR3 is 12 residues long. Trimming cost V 3 bases and J 4 bases, with 7 bases left between them. The CDR3: CASSWAGYGYTF. Here the CDR3 DNA reads TGTGCCAGCAGCTGGGCCGGCTATGGCTACACCTTC.

In DNA form, the CDR3 reads TGTGCCAGCAGCACCCCAGGGTACCCCGGGGAGCTGTTTTTT. Protein: CASSTPGYPGELFF. The chain is built from TRBV9 and TRBJ2-2, with D possibly TRBD1 on 5 matching bases. The germline CDR1 and CDR2 sequences are SGDLS and YYNGEE. The CDR3 runs to 14 residues. The V end lost 4 bases, the J end lost 6 bases, and 13 bases lay between the germline ends.

This clone has just a few counts. The rearrangement links TRBV18 to TRBJ1-6, with 7 bases that match TRBD1. J lost 7 bases, V lost 3 bases, and 3 bases had no gene match. Germline assignment: CDR1 KGHSH and CDR2 LQKENI. This CDR3 is built from 14 residues. CDR3 sequence: CASSPGQDNSPLHF. The CDR3 nucleotides are TGTGCCAGCTCACCCGGACAGGACAATTCACCCCTCCACTTT. Combining the CDR3 with reference TRBV18 and TRBJ1-6 gives the whole variable domain NAGVMQNPRHLVRRRGQEARLRCSPMKGHSHVYWYRQLPEEGLKFMVYLQKENIIDESGMPKERFSAEFPKEGPSILRIQQVVRGDSAAYFCASSPGQDNSPLHFGNGTRLTVT.

The chain carries TRBV7-2 and TRBJ1-1; no reliable D call. CDR1 is SGHTA, CDR2 FQGNSA, per germline. The CDR3 is made up of 13 amino acids. V lost 3 bases to trimming and J lost 3 bases, with 8 bases between them. This CDR3 is CASSFTGDTEAFF. The CDR3 region has the DNA TGTGCCAGCAGCTTTACCGGGGACACTGAAGCTTTCTTT.

The chain uses TRBV5-3 and TRBJ1-3; 7 nucleotides match TRBD1. TRBV5-3 is flagged as an ORF with uncertain function. The CDR3 has 16 residues. V gave up 9 bases and J gave up 0 bases; unmatched junction bases: 12. The CDR3 reads CANDGTAYFSGNTIYF. The CDR3 region has the DNA TGTGCCAATGACGGGACAGCCTATTTCTCTGGAAACACCATATATTTT.

The chain joins TRBV6-4 to TRBJ2-3, with 12 bases matching TRBD2. The CDR3 extends over 17 amino acids. V lost 5 bases, J lost 5 bases, and 11 bases stayed unmatched. The germline V gene encodes CDR1 MRHNA and CDR2 SNTAGT. This chain's CDR3 is CASSKSRLAGDGDTQYF. In nucleotides, the CDR3 is TGTGCCAGCAGTAAATCCCGACTAGCGGGGGACGGAGATACGCAGTATTTT.

J is TRBJ1-6 and V is TRBV6-1; D not resolved. V was pared by 7 bases and J by 10 bases, with 8 bases between. Germline CDR1 reads MNHNS; CDR2 reads SASEGT. This CDR3 has 11 residues. This CDR3 is CASNLDSPLHF. The CDR3 DNA is TGTGCCAGCAACTTGGACTCACCCCTCCACTTT.

V gene TRBV23-1 combines with J gene TRBJ2-7; D call uncertain. TRBV23-1 is placed among ORFs of uncertain function. The V end was cut by 7 bases, the J end by 0 bases, with 13 bases between. The CDR3 runs to 14 residues. The CDR3 reads CASNPQKSSYEQYF. In DNA form, the CDR3 reads TGCGCCAGCAATCCTCAGAAAAGCTCCTACGAGCAGTACTTC.

The V gene is TRBV6-6, the J gene TRBJ1-5; 7 bases map to TRBD1. The trim removed 4 bases at V and 0 bases at J, leaving 6 bases unmatched. The germline V gene has CDR1 MNHNY and CDR2 SVGAGI (reference sequence). CDR3 length equals 16 residues. The CDR3 DNA reads as TGTGCCAGCAGTTCCCTGGGACAGATTAGCAATCAGCCCCAGCATTTT. This codes for CASSSLGQISNQPQHF.

The rearrangement links TRBV6-5 to TRBJ1-2; D gene uncertain. The CDR3 runs to 11 residues. V gave up 8 bases and J gave up 4 bases, with 8 bases separating them. Germline V lookup: CDR1 MNHEY, CDR2 SVGAGI. CDR3 sequence reads: CASRSIYGYTF. The CDR3 nucleotides read TGTGCCAGCCGCAGTATCTATGGCTACACCTTC.

This clone has just a few counts. The chain has TRBV5-1 and TRBJ1-2, with 8 bases fitting TRBD1. Germline assignment: CDR1 SGHRS and CDR2 YFSETQ. V gave up 5 bases and J gave up 8 bases; unmatched junction bases: 20. The CDR3 is made up of 17 amino acids. The CDR3 bases are TGCGCCAGCAGTGCAGGGGGCGCGCGAGCGGAGTCTTGGGGCTACACCTTC. Amino acids: CASSAGGARAESWGYTF.

The rearrangement uses TRBV6-1 and TRBJ2-7, with TRBD1 identical over 9 bases. CDR3 length: 15 amino acids. Germline assignment: CDR1 MNHNS and CDR2 SASEGT. J lost 0 bases, V lost 7 bases, and 7 bases had no gene match. The CDR3, as DNA: TGTGCCAGCAACGGGGGACAGGGCTACTCCTACGAGCAGTACTTC. Translated: CASNGGQGYSYEQYF.

V usage is TRBV19 and J usage is TRBJ1-1; D is uncertain. The CDR3 consists of 14 residues. CDR1 and CDR2 (germline): LNHDA, SQIVND (reference sequence). V lost 4 bases, J lost 1 base, and 10 bases lay in between. The CDR3 here is CASSTPGSNTEAFF. CDR3 coding DNA: TGTGCCAGTAGTACCCCAGGTTCGAACACTGAAGCTTTCTTT.

The chain recombines TRBV5-1 with TRBJ2-7; 8 nucleotides agree with TRBD2. Germline lookup yields CDR1 SGHRS and CDR2 YFSETQ. The CDR3 is 17 residues long. J was trimmed by 1 base and V by 0 bases; bases with no gene match: 9. CDR3 sequence (DNA): TGCGCCAGCAGCTTGGTTGCGGGGGGCTCCAAATCCTACGAGCAGTACTTC. This gives the protein CASSLVAGGSKSYEQYF. The full variable domain, in which reference TRBV5-1 and TRBJ2-7 provide the parts outside the CDR3, is KAGVTQTPRYLIKTRGQQVTLSCSPISGHRSVSWYQQTPGQGLQFLFEYFSETQRNKGNFPGRFSGRQFSNSRSEMNVSTLELGDSALYLCASSLVAGGSKSYEQYFGPGTRLTVT.

This clone was counted a few times. The genes are TRBV19 and TRBJ1-6; D gene unclear. The CDR3 extends over 13 amino acids. From germline, CDR1 is LNHDA and CDR2 SQIVND (reference sequence). Trimming took 5 bases from V and 10 from J, leaving 12 bases between them. DNA of the CDR3: TGTGCCAGTAGTCGAGACCCAAGGTCACCCCTCCACTTT. It translates to CASSRDPRSPLHF.

This clone is large by share. V gene TRBV7-2 combines with J gene TRBJ1-4; 8 positions match TRBD1. The germline V gene encodes CDR1 SGHTA and CDR2 FQGNSA. The CDR3 runs 16 residues. The V segment lost 2 bases and the J segment 10 bases; nucleotides outside the gene matches: 12. CDR3 nucleotide sequence: TGTGCCAGCAGCTTACAACTAGCCAGGGGGCATGGAAAACTGTTTTTT. Encoded protein: CASSLQLARGHGKLFF.

The V gene is TRBV5-1, the J gene TRBJ1-1; possibly TRBD1 for D (5 bases). The ends were cut back, 4 bases at V and 0 bases at J, with 10 bases in the middle. Germline V gene lookup returns CDR1 SGHRS and CDR2 YFSETQ. This CDR3 comprises 14 residues. The CDR3 spells CASSQDTVNTEAFF. Written as DNA, the CDR3 is TGCGCCAGCAGCCAGGACACCGTGAACACTGAAGCTTTCTTT.

The CDR3, as DNA: TGCGCCAGCAGCTTGGCCAGGGTCCCCTACGAGCAGTACTTC. This gives the protein CASSLARVPYEQYF. The rearrangement joins TRBV5-1 to TRBJ2-7; D is perhaps TRBD1 (5 bases). Germline CDR1 and CDR2: SGHRS and YFSETQ. The CDR3 sequence is 14 residues long. Trimming pared 0 bases from V and 2 bases from J, leaving 9 bases between.

The chain links TRBV27 to TRBJ2-7; 10 positions match TRBD2. The CDR3 is 16 amino acids. V lost 6 bases to trimming and J lost 3 bases; unmatched junction nucleotides: 11. Germline values: CDR1 MNHEY, CDR2 SMNVEV (reference sequence). CDR3 coding DNA: TGTGCCAGCAGCCTTTACAGCGGGGGGGTTCACTACGAGCAGTACTTC. Its protein product is CASSLYSGGVHYEQYF.

This chain links TRBV5-1 with TRBJ2-4, with D possibly being TRBD1 or TRBD2 (5 bases each). This CDR3 comprises 17 residues. V was shortened by 4 bases and J by 6 bases, with 23 bases between the two germline ends. Germline V gene lookup returns CDR1 SGHRS and CDR2 YFSETQ. Here the CDR3 DNA reads TGCGCCAGCAGCCCCACCGGGACCCTTTCTGGAGGAAACATTCAGTACTTC. It encodes CASSPTGTLSGGNIQYF.

The rearrangement joins TRBV5-1 to TRBJ2-2; TRBD2 agrees at 12 bases. Looked up from germline, CDR1 is SGHRS and CDR2 is YFSETQ. This CDR3 has 16 amino acids. Losses at the gene ends were 4 bases for V and 3 bases for J; bases not matched to a gene: 4. CDR3 residues: CASSPRTSGDTGELFF. The CDR3 DNA sequence: TGCGCCAGCAGCCCTCGGACTAGCGGGGACACCGGGGAGCTGTTTTTT.

The V gene is TRBV18, the J gene TRBJ2-7; 7 nucleotides line up with TRBD2. The germline V gene encodes CDR1 KGHSH and CDR2 LQKENI. The CDR3 runs 17 residues. Trimming removed 3 bases from V and 2 bases from J; junction bases left unmatched: 13. The CDR3 region has the DNA TGTGCCAGCTCACCTTCAAGGGGCTCGGGGGGTCCCTACGAGCAGTACTTC. It translates to CASSPSRGSGGPYEQYF.

The V gene is TRBV5-1, the J gene TRBJ1-2, with D possibly TRBD1 on 6 matching bases. Germline values: CDR1 SGHRS, CDR2 YFSETQ. The CDR3 length is 14 residues. V shed 4 bases and J shed 1 base, with 11 bases lying between them. CDR3 loop: CASSPRTDNYGYTF. The CDR3 DNA follows: TGCGCCAGCAGCCCGAGGACAGATAACTATGGCTACACCTTC.